Listed here is a single T cell receptor (beta chain). What it recognizes is unknown. One junction end does not reproduce the germline sequence, and a read error may be involved. Healthy individuals who donated bone marrow served as the donors. This CDR3 is built from 16 residues. The V gene's germline CDR1 is KGHSH and CDR2 LQKENI. This record comes from a study of cytomegalovirus exposure and HLA in healthy donors. Study results and caveats: Earlier analysis found most TCR beta V segments productive about 87% or about 30% of the time. In a later analysis, parvovirus B19, influenza, CMV and Epstein-Barr virus appeared linked to several top co-occurrence clusters.

Primers: 60 Vbeta forward and 13 Jbeta reverse. The table came from immunoSEQ multiplex PCR; TCRdb's copy has only in-frame clones and leaves some out. This specimen shows under 65,000 clones; the ten leading clones hold approximately 6.8%. V is TRBV18 and J is TRBJ2-4; TRBD1 agrees at 7 bases. The receptor was derived from a woman between 40 and 55 years old in good health and CMV-seronegative. The sequenced sample consisted of PBMCs. The chain's CDR3 is CASAPGDSRPGDIQYF. The CDR3 DNA is TGTGCCAGCGCACCCGGGGACAGCCGACCTGGGGACATTCAGTACTTC. The full variable domain, its missing parts supplied by reference TRBV18 and TRBJ2-4, is NAGVMQNPRHLVRRRGQEARLRCSPMKGHSHVYWYRQLPEEGLKFMVYLQKENIIDESGMPKERFSAEFPKEGPSILRIQQVVRGDSAAYFCASAPGDSRPGDIQYFGAGTRLSVL.